The sequence of this T cell receptor (beta chain) was determined in a study of blood T cell repertoires in COVID-19. At the level of the study: Whether acute or convalescent, the COVID-19 samples came from the United States, Italy and Spain. In each case, the material was cDNA or gDNA derived from T cells, B-cell-depleted T cells, or PBMCs.

The germline CDR1 and CDR2 sequences are WSHSY and SAAADI. The CDR3 contains 16 residues. Deletions cut 6 bases from V and 5 bases from J, with 19 bases between. In the authors' workflow: Reference gene primer amplification gave nucleated cell count estimates. Profiled with immunoSEQ multiplex PCR; TCRdb holds only in-frame clones, not every one. V, J and clone size were drawn from that table, and D and trimming were deduced from the DNA. The table lists almost 200,000 clones, 85% to 90% of them singletons, with 0.78% in the top ten. The rearrangement joins TRBV10-2 to TRBJ2-2, with TRBD2 as a possible D gene (5 bases). The sample consisted of peripheral blood. This TCR was recovered from a woman in her 70s with acute or convalescent COVID-19. In nucleotides, the CDR3 is TGCGCCAGCAGCCGCCAGCGGCTAGACGATACCGGGGAGCTGTTTTTT. Encoded protein: CASSRQRLDDTGELFF.